This T cell receptor (beta chain) was recovered during a study of blood T cells in healthy people across ages. Primed by a sample-barcoded 5' primer and a J-beta primer mix, a second PCR proceeded for about 7 to 11 cycles. All samples gave at least 2.5 million CDR3-containing paired-end reads. TCRdb recomputed calls from the 5' RACE reads with MiXCR, one row per CDR3 protein. Among 1,800,000 or so distinct CDR3 sequences, around 40% were seen once, and the ten largest hold about 21%. For every donor, a draw yielded roughly 10 milliliters of peripheral blood. The study, taken as a whole, reports: Roughly linear declines in TCR beta diversity per million T cells occurred with age.

Between the trimmed V and J ends, which lost 0 bases and 7 bases, there was a span of 12 bases. The CDR3 length is 14 residues. Per germline, CDR1 LGHNA and CDR2 YNFKEQ. Turning to this clonotype: Its antigen is undetermined.

V is TRBV4-2 and J is TRBJ1-2; the D is unclear. The TCR was taken from a human donor in good health. Sequencing used blood. The CDR3 region has the DNA TGTGCCAGCAGCCAAGATCCGGACCAAGGTGGCTACACCTTC. Its protein is CASSQDPDQGGYTF.